This TCR beta chain stems from a study of blood T cell repertoires in COVID-19. Across the whole study: Samples representing acute and convalescent COVID-19 were sourced from the United States, Italy and Spain. Sources were T cells, B-cell-depleted T cells, or PBMCs; the material itself was cDNA or gDNA.

Enrollees, about 18 to 100 years old, lived in 24 US areas. Assignments of participants to cohorts depended upon their own reported clinical history. Using immunoSEQ multiplex PCR, the repertoire was profiled, and TCRdb retains in-frame clones only, with some absent. The table has some 410,000 clones, roughly 90% seen once. Germline assignment: CDR1 SGHRS and CDR2 YFSETQ. V lost 0 bases, J lost 2 bases, and 12 bases stayed unmatched. This CDR3 has 19 amino acids. V and J are TRBV5-1 and TRBJ2-3; the match to TRBD2 covers 10 bases. The sample taken for sequencing was PBMCs or T cells enriched from blood (not recorded which). The TCR sequence derives from a woman in her twenties or thirties with acute COVID-19. The CDR3 loop is CASSLAPSGGPTFTDTQYF. CDR3 in DNA: TGCGCCAGCAGCTTGGCCCCTAGCGGGGGACCCACATTCACAGATACGCAGTATTTT.